This TCR beta chain was obtained from a study of cytomegalovirus exposure and HLA in healthy donors. Study information: It was reported in a later analysis that the 120 or so validation repertoires used the same platform as the approximately 690 first-cohort repertoires. Study observations and caveats: Reported results showed that the classifier diagnosed cytomegalovirus status with high specificity and sensitivity.

This clone has a single count. Its antigen remains unknown. Germline-derived CDR1 and CDR2 are SEHNR and FQNEAQ (reference sequence). This CDR3 is built from 17 residues. V shed 4 bases, J shed 5 bases, and the junction held 11 bases outside the gene matches. The method was immunoSEQ multiplex PCR; TCRdb's version includes in-frame clones alone and lacks a portion of them. The sample has over 150,000 clones; over 85% are singletons. The donors belonged to the roughly 110-subject validation cohort, separate from the roughly 600-subject first cohort. The source of this sequence is a woman aged 18-29 years in good health and CMV-seropositive. The rearrangement links TRBV7-9 to TRBJ2-2; 9 bases fit TRBD1. Sequencing was carried out using PBMCs. The CDR3 sequence: CASSSDRGVSGTGELFF. The CDR3 nucleotides read TGTGCCAGCAGCTCGGACAGGGGCGTTAGCGGTACCGGGGAGCTGTTTTTT.